This T cell receptor beta chain was obtained from a study of T-cell memory formation after mild COVID-19. Study in general: TCR clusters mostly belonged to single donors.

TCRdb processed the 5' RACE reads anew with MiXCR; each CDR3 protein has one entry. This table holds some 440,000 distinct CDR3 sequences, around 25% found once. Germline CDR1 SGDLS, CDR2 YYNGEE. V dropped 0 bases and J dropped 6; count of bases not matched to a gene: 4. The CDR3 spans 14 residues. The origin of this receptor is an adult woman who had mild COVID-19 (a few samples of this study predate the infection). Cell type and time point are not known. This chain connects TRBV9 to TRBJ1-1; 8 nucleotides agree with TRBD1. Sample: PBMCs or a T cell subset sorted from them (not recorded which). The CDR3 spells CASSVGVTGAEAFF. The CDR3 region has the DNA TGTGCCAGCAGCGTAGGGGTGACAGGGGCTGAAGCTTTCTTT. The full variable domain, in which reference TRBV9 and TRBJ1-1 provide the parts outside the CDR3, is DSGVTQTPKHLITATGQRVTLRCSPRSGDLSVYWYQQSLDQGLQFLIQYYNGEERAKGNILERFSAQQFPDLHSELNLSSLELGDSALYFCASSVGVTGAEAFFGQGTRLTVV.